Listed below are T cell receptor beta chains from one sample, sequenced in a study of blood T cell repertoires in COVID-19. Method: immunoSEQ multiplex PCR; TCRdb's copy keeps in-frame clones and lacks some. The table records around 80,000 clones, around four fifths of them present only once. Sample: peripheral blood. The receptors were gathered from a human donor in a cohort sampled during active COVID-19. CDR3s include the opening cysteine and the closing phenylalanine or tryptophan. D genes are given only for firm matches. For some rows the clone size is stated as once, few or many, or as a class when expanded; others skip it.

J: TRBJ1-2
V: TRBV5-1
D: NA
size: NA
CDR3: CASSLREANYGYTF
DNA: TGCGCCAGCAGCTTGCGGGAGGCTAACTATGGCTACACCTTC

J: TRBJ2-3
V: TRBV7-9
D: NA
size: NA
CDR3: CASSPVEGARDTQYF
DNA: TGTGCCAGCAGCCCAGTTGAGGGAGCGAGGGATACGCAGTATTTT

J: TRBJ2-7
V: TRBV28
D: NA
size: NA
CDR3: CAVGQESYEQYF
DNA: TGTGCCGTGGGGCAGGAGTCCTACGAGCAGTACTTC

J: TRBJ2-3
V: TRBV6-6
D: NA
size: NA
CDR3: CASYRGNPTDTQYF
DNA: TGTGCCAGCTATCGGGGGAACCCCACAGATACGCAGTATTTT

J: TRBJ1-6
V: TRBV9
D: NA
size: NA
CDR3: CASSAPRGGVDNSPLHF
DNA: TGTGCCAGCAGCGCTCCGAGAGGGGGGGTCGATAATTCACCCCTCCACTTT

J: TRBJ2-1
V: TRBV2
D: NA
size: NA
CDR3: CASSVERSNEQFF
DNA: TGTGCCAGCAGTGTGGAGAGGAGCAATGAGCAGTTCTTC

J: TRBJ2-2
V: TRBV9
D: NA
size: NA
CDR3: CASSVGTANTGELFF
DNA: TGTGCCAGCAGCGTAGGGACAGCGAACACCGGGGAGCTGTTTTTT

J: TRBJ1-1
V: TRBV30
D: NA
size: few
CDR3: CAWSADTEAFF
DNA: TGTGCCTGGAGTGCCGACACTGAAGCTTTCTTT

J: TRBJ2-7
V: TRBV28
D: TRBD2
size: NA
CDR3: CATAGTPISGRRSYEQYF
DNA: TGTGCCACCGCCGGGACACCGATTAGCGGGAGGAGGTCCTACGAGCAGTACTTC

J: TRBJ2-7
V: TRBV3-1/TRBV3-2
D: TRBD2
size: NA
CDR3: CASSPWTSGTYEQYF
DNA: TGTGCCAGCAGCCCTTGGACTAGCGGGACCTACGAGCAGTACTTC